Reported below is one T cell receptor beta chain. A single count supports this clone. Which antigen it targets is not known. Qualities for individual bases were not recorded, and no much larger clone is one base off. The cohort consisted of more than 650 healthy bone marrow donors. All cohort members were sampled while nominally healthy, although unrecorded immune exposures were likely present. The donor tested CMV seronegative, placing the donor among the 300 to 400 seronegative members of the cohort. A peripheral blood sample was provided by each donor, and peripheral blood mononuclear cells were used for TCR beta sequencing. Genomic DNA was extracted from the blood cell samples with the Qiagen DNeasy Blood Extraction Kit. Library creation used the immunoSEQ multiplex PCR assay. For the multiplex PCR, a mixture combining 60 forward primers for TCR Vbeta segments and 13 reverse primers for TCR Jbeta segments was used. A multiplex PCR assay on genomic DNA amplified the CDR3 region of rearranged TCR beta genes. On the Illumina HiSeq System, the amplified TCR beta libraries were sequenced as 87-base-pair reads. The authors' analysis ran thus. A later analysis counted approximately 74 million unique TCR beta chains across the 666 repertoires, and around 9.9 million of these chains were shared by at least two donors. Raw reads were error-corrected and collapsed into unique sequences by a nearest-neighbor algorithm in which closely related sequences were merged to remove PCR and sequencing errors. Alignment of CDR3 sequences to IMGT reference sequences was used to assign V, D and J gene segments. For a sequence to be retained, at least a six-nucleotide match to both a V gene segment and a J gene segment was required. Rearrangements were called productive when the CDR3 lacked stop codons and stayed in frame with V and J; all others were non-productive. Following IMGT convention, CDR3 was defined as the stretch from the second conserved V-encoded cysteine to the conserved J-encoded phenylalanine. Sequences without an unambiguous match to a single V gene segment were excluded from the earlier analysis of about 600 of the donors. An earlier analysis of 500 to 700 of the donors classified V segments as functional when productive rearrangements were above 56.7% and as segregating when the standard deviation between donors was above 5%. To diagnose cytomegalovirus status from the catalog of TCR beta chain sequences, a statistical classification framework was built. In a later analysis, V and J genes were assigned by comparing TCR nucleotide sequences against IMGT/GENE-DB human TR gene sequences. In a later analysis, CDR3 sequences and most-parsimonious VDJ recombination scenarios were assigned using the TCRdist pipeline. A later analysis defined each TCR beta chain by its CDR3 amino acid sequence plus V-gene family, and excluded reads lacking a unique V-gene family. In a later analysis, around 650 highly shared, low-generation-probability nucleotide sequences were removed to address suspected cross-contamination and a sequencing artifact. For each public chain, a later analysis derived a clonal expansion index from normalized ranks of inferred template counts within each repertoire. Generation probabilities in a later analysis came from a VDJ recombination model fitted to out-of-frame rearrangements, and those results were checked against IGoR. Hypergeometric tests were used in a later analysis to score TCR-TCR, TCR-HLA and TCR-CMV co-occurrence, with a repertoire-size bias correction applied to the TCR pairs. False discovery rates were estimated in a later analysis by permuting HLA or CMV assignments 20 times. A later analysis grouped co-occurring TCRs with DBSCAN, adding TCRdist sequence similarity when clustering within HLA-allele-positive subsets. Co-occurrence clustering excluded repertoires with fewer than 30,000 or more than 120,000 public chains, plus five with anomalous nucleotide sharing. As stored in TCRdb, this immuneACCESS dataset retains in-frame rearrangements with V and J assigned. A fraction of the clones does not appear; measured against another copy, unresolved V genes explain less than half of the discrepancy, and the remainder lacks a known reason. D and trimming were read from the DNA, whereas the V and J calls and clone size are those reported in that table. This sample gives about 130,000 clones in total; around 75% of them show up just once. The ten biggest clones cover 3.1% of the sample.

This entry belongs to a study of cytomegalovirus exposure and HLA in healthy donors (dated by TCRdb to about 2017). Concerning the study at large: According to an earlier analysis of 587 of the donors, 150 million to 200 million T cells yielded 95 million to 140 million unique TCR beta sequences and 276 Gb of sequence data. An early release that covered fewer than 750 HLA-typed donors contained around 300 gigabases of sequencing data and about 84 million unique TCR sequences. Of the approximately 400 genotyped donors, roughly 76% were placed in the genetic ancestry cluster associated with self-reported Caucasian donors. The aim of the study was to test whether cataloging public T cell receptors could identify signatures of past pathogen exposure. The T cell repertoires of under 700 subjects were profiled by immunosequencing and related to cytomegalovirus serostatus. A separate validation cohort of roughly 130 different subjects was used in addition to the 666-subject first cohort. The study combined high-throughput TCR immunosequencing, statistical association of individual TCRs with disease status, and machine learning to predict cytomegalovirus infection status. A later analysis re-analyzed previously published TCR beta repertoires from approximately 670 donors and added high-resolution HLA genotyping to study TCR occurrence patterns. Rather than drawing on any new phenotypic data, the later analysis identified candidate immune exposures from TCR beta sequences and the way those sequences occurred across donors. An earlier analysis of a few hundred of the donors applied high-throughput TCR beta sequencing to assess whether each TCR beta V gene segment acted as functional or pseudogenic. Donor age, sex, ethnicity and CMV serostatus were compiled together with the repertoire data. In a later genetic analysis, genome-wide SNP genotypes for about three fifths of the roughly 670 donors were used, and that subset was treated as a discovery cohort. Every discovery cohort repertoire had been produced on one sequencing platform. HLA typing included class I and class II loci at four-digit resolution. The number of donors typed differed by locus, with roughly 629-640 for A, B, C, DRB1 and DQB1, over 500 for DQA1, about 610 for DPA1, and 450 to 480 for DPB1. Five DR-DQ haplotypes were treated as single units for association and clustering because of strong linkage in the cohort. Among several hundred genotyped donors of the cohort, an average of around 240,000 unique TCR beta nucleotide sequences was sequenced per donor, of which about 19% were non-productive.

Broad study findings and their caveats: According to a later analysis, parvovirus B19, influenza, CMV and Epstein-Barr virus appeared linked to several top co-occurrence clusters. The only immune exposure information available for the cohort was CMV serostatus. Because HLA typing was unavailable for some donors at each locus, only the typed subset was used in association tests. A later analysis found that TCR association rates varied across HLA loci, with DRB1 alleles showing the most associated TCRs and HLA-C alleles the fewest. Because counts were too low, seventeen rarely observed V segments, including chromosome 9 orphons, were excluded from the earlier analysis of 587 of the donors. V-gene and J-gene trimming of TCR beta chains was associated with a missense DCLRE1C variant in a later genetic analysis, and the association was replicated in an independent cohort. The presence/absence analyses assumed that sequencing depth was roughly uniform across donors, and that assumption may not be true. Most CMV-associated TCR beta chains appeared to be HLA-restricted in a later analysis, and the HLA associations seemed to be driven largely by CMV exposure. The classifier was reported to diagnose cytomegalovirus status with high specificity and sensitivity in both the original and validation cohorts. The sequencing pipeline was judged likely to have produced a cluster of highly shared sequence variants as a technical artifact. Compared with equally common non-associated chains, HLA-associated TCR beta chains in a later analysis were more clonally expanded and had lower generation probabilities. Some IMGT-functional V segments, including TRBV6-2 and TRBV6-3, could not be told apart with the 87-base-pair reads, so those segments were excluded. Broadly in line with IMGT annotations, most TCR beta V segments showed up in productive rearrangements about 90% or about 30% of the time in an earlier analysis of roughly 590 of the donors. In vitro tests confirmed that a few of the cytomegalovirus-associated TCR beta chains recognize cytomegalovirus antigens. In this cohort, only TCR beta chains were sequenced, and detectable features were limited by the absence of alpha or paired-chain data. Most TCR sequences were seen in very few donors, while some public TCRs were found in many individuals. The authors suggested that the approach could potentially be generalized to other disease states and immunological phenotypes. Strong co-occurrence of HLA alleles, especially DR and DQ, made assigning TCR associations to individual alleles difficult. In the study, 164 TCR beta chains were listed as associated with cytomegalovirus. Linkage disequilibrium might explain the correlated functional status among segregating V segments, but an unknown experimental factor could not be excluded. A further reported finding was that TCR beta sequences accurately predicted the HLA-A and HLA-B alleles for most subjects in the first cohort. In a later analysis, around 17,000 TCR beta sequences were associated with specific HLA alleles at a false discovery rate of 0.05. In a later genetic analysis, fewer N-insertions in productive TCRs were reported among donors in an Asian-associated ancestry cluster than the 666-donor mean.

After removal of 3 bases from V and 5 bases from J, the junction retains 6 bases not matched to a gene. There are 15 amino acids in the CDR3, from cysteine to phenylalanine inclusive. Kept here is only the CDR3 DNA, which spans 45 bases and is read in frame from base 1. Based on the germline V gene, the CDR1 and CDR2 sequences are SGDLS and YYNGEE. This clonotype was sampled from a man aged 30 to 39 in good health and CMV-seronegative. The sample consisted of PBMCs. The rearranged segments are TRBV9 and TRBJ2-3, with 10 middle bases fitting TRBD2. The CDR3 here reads CASSARTSGGDTQYF. The sequence in DNA is TGTGCCAGCAGCGCCCGGACTAGCGGTGGAGATACGCAGTATTTT.